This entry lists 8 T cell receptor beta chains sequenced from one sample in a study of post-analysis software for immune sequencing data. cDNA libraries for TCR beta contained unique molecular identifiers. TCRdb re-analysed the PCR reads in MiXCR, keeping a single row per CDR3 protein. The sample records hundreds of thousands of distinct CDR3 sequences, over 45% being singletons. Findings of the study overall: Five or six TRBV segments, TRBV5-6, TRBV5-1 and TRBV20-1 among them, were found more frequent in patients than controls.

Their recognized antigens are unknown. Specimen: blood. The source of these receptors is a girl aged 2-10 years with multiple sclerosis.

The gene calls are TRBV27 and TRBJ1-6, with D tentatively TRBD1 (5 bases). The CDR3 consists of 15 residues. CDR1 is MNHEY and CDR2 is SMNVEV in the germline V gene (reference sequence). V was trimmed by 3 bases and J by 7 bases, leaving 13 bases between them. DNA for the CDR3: TGTGCCAGCAGTTTCGGGGGACGGGGAAATTCACCCCTCCACTTT. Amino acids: CASSFGGRGNSPLHF.

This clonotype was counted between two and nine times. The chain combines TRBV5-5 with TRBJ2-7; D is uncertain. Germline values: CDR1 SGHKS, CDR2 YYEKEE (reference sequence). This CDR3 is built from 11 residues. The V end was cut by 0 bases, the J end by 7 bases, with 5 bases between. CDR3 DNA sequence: TGTGCCAGCAGCTTGGCCCTTGAGCAGTACTTC. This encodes CASSLALEQYF.

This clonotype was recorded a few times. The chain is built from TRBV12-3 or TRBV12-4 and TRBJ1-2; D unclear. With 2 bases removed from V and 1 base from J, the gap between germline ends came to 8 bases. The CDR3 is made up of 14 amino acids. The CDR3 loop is CASSLRPNNYGYTF. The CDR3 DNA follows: TGTGCCAGCAGTTTAAGGCCCAATAACTATGGCTACACCTTC.

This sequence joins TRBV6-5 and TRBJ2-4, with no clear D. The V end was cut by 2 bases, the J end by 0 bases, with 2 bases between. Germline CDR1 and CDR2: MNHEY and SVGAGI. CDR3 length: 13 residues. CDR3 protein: CASSYRAKNIQYF. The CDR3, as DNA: TGTGCCAGCAGTTACCGAGCCAAAAACATTCAGTACTTC.

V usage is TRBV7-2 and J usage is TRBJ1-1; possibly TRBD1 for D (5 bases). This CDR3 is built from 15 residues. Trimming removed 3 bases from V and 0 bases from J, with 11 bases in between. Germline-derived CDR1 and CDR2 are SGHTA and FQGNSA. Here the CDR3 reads CASSFGTGMNTEAFF. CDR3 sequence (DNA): TGTGCCAGCAGCTTTGGGACGGGCATGAACACTGAAGCTTTCTTT. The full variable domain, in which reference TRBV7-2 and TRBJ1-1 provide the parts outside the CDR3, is GAGVSQSPSNKVTEKGKDVELRCDPISGHTALYWYRQSLGQGLEFLIYFQGNSAPDKSGLPSDRFSAERTGGSVSTLTIQRTQQEDSAVYLCASSFGTGMNTEAFFGQGTRLTVV.

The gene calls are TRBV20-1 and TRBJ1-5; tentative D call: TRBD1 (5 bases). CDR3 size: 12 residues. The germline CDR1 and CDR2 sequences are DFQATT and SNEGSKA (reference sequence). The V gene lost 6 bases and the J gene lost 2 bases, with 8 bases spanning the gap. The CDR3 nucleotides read TGCAGTGCCCAAGGGGGCAATCAGCCCCAGCATTTT. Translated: CSAQGGNQPQHF.

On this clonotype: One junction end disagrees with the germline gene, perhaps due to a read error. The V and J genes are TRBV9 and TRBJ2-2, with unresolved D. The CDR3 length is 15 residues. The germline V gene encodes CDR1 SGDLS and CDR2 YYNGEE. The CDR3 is CASSVARSSTGELFF. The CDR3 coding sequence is TGTGCCAGCAGTGTAGCTCGGAGTAGCACCGGGGAGCTGTTTTTT. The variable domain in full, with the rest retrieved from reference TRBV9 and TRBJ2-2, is DSGVTQTPKHLITATGQRVTLRCSPRSGDLSVYWYQQSLDQGLQFLIQYYNGEERAKGNILERFSAQQFPDLHSELNLSSLELGDSALYFCASSVARSSTGELFFGEGSRLTVL.

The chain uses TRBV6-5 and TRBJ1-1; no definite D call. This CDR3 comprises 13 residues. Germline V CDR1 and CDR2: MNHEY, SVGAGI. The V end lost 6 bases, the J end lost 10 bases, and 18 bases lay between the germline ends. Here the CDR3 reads CASRFDHTEVAFF. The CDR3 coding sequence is TGTGCCAGCAGATTCGACCACACAGAGGTAGCTTTCTTT.